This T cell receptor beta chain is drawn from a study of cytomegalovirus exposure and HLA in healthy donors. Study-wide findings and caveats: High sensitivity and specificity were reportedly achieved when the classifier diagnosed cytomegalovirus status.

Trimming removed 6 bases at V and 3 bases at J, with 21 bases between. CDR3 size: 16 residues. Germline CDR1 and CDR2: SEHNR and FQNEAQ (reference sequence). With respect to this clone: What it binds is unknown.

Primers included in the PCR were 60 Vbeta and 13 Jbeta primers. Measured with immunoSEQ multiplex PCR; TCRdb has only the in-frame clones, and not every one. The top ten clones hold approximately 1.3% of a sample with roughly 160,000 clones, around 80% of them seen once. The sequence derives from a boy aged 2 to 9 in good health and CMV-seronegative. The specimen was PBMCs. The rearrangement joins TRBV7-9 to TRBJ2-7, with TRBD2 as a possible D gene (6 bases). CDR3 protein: CASSHDSSEGNYEQYF. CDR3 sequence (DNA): TGTGCCAGCAGTCACGACTCTAGCGAGGGAAACTACGAGCAGTACTTC.